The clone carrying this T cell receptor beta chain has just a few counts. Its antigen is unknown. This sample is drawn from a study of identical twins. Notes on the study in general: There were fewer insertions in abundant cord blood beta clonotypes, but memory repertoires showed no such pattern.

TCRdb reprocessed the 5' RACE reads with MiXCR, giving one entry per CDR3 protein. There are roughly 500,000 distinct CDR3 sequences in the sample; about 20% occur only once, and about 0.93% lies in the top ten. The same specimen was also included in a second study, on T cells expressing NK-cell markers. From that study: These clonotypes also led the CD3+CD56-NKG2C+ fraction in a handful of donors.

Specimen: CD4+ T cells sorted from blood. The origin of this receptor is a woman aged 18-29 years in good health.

The CDR3 DNA follows: TGTGCCAGCAGCGGATCCGGGACAGGGCCCCAAGAGACCCAGTACTTC. Protein sequence: CASSGSGTGPQETQYF. The chain employs TRBV9 and TRBJ2-5, with 9 nucleotides matching TRBD1. Looked up from germline, CDR1 is SGDLS and CDR2 is YYNGEE. CDR3 size: 16 residues. The J segment lost 1 base and the V segment lost 3 bases, leaving 7 bases of the junction unmatched.